The rows below give T cell receptor beta chains drawn from one sample of a study of shared clonotypes between healthy human individuals. TCRdb's copy holds only in-frame clones and misses some; the assay was immunoSEQ multiplex PCR. The repertoire holds about 480,000 clones, with 60% to 85% as singletons. The sequenced material came from PBMCs. Source of these receptors: a woman in her thirties or forties in good health. Some clones in this sample may be carry-over from other donors' samples. The CDR3 runs from the conserved cysteine through the conserved F or W. Fields, in order: D gene, clone size, J gene, V gene, CDR3 DNA, CDR3 protein. A D gene is named only where the DNA matches it firmly. Clone size is given for some rows only: seen once, a few or many times, or a class if the clone is expanded.

d_gene: TRBD2; abundance: -; j_gene: TRBJ2-7; v_gene: TRBV10-1; CDR3nt: TGCGCCAGCAGTGAAGCGCTAGCGGGAGGCGACGAGCAGTACTTC; CDR3aa: CASSEALAGGDEQYF
d_gene: -; abundance: -; j_gene: TRBJ2-6; v_gene: TRBV19; CDR3nt: TGTGCCAGTAGTATGGCCAGTGCTGGGGCCAACGTCCTGACTTTC; CDR3aa: CASSMASAGANVLTF
d_gene: TRBD1; abundance: -; j_gene: TRBJ1-5; v_gene: TRBV28; CDR3nt: TGTGCCAGCAGTAGAAACAGGGGCAGCAATCAGCCCCAGCATTTT; CDR3aa: CASSRNRGSNQPQHF
d_gene: TRBD1; abundance: -; j_gene: TRBJ2-7; v_gene: TRBV7-2; CDR3nt: TGTGCCAGCAGCTTACAGGGGGCCAACGAGCAGTACTTC; CDR3aa: CASSLQGANEQYF
d_gene: -; abundance: -; j_gene: TRBJ1-1; v_gene: TRBV28; CDR3nt: TGTGCCAGCAGAAGCCCCGTTGAGGCCACGGGTGAAGCTTTCTTT; CDR3aa: CASRSPVEATGEAFF
d_gene: TRBD1; abundance: -; j_gene: TRBJ2-6; v_gene: TRBV4-2; CDR3nt: TGTGCCAGCAGCCAAACCGGGACAGGGGAAGATGCTGGGGCCAACGTCCTGACTTTC; CDR3aa: CASSQTGTGEDAGANVLTF
d_gene: -; abundance: -; j_gene: TRBJ2-7; v_gene: TRBV15; CDR3nt: TGTGCCACCAGCAGAGGTAGGGACGGATCCTACGAGCAGTACTTC; CDR3aa: CATSRGRDGSYEQYF
d_gene: TRBD1; abundance: -; j_gene: TRBJ2-5; v_gene: TRBV28; CDR3nt: TGTGCCACCTACCGACAGGGTTCCCAAGAGACCCAGTACTTC; CDR3aa: CATYRQGSQETQYF
d_gene: TRBD1; abundance: -; j_gene: TRBJ1-1; v_gene: TRBV11-2; CDR3nt: TGTGCCAGCAGCTCACCTCTCAGGGGGAGGACTGAAGCTTTCTTT; CDR3aa: CASSSPLRGRTEAFF
d_gene: TRBD1; abundance: -; j_gene: TRBJ2-3; v_gene: TRBV27; CDR3nt: TGTGCCAGCAGTTTTTCGACAGGGGCAGATACGCAGTATTTT; CDR3aa: CASSFSTGADTQYF
d_gene: -; abundance: once; j_gene: TRBJ2-3; v_gene: TRBV6-6; CDR3nt: TGTGCCAGCAGTACAGGACAGATCACAGATACGCAGTATTTT; CDR3aa: CASSTGQITDTQYF
d_gene: TRBD1; abundance: few; j_gene: TRBJ2-7; v_gene: TRBV6-6; CDR3nt: TGTGCCAGTTCGGGACAGGGTGAGGGCGAGCAGTACTTC; CDR3aa: CASSGQGEGEQYF
d_gene: TRBD2; abundance: -; j_gene: TRBJ2-1; v_gene: TRBV18; CDR3nt: TGTGCCAGCTCACCTCCCGGGCTAGCGGGAGGGCGTGAGCAGTTCTTC; CDR3aa: CASSPPGLAGGREQFF
d_gene: TRBD2; abundance: -; j_gene: TRBJ2-5; v_gene: TRBV28; CDR3nt: TGTGCCAGCAGTCAATTTGGACTAGCGGGGGAGACCCAGTACTTC; CDR3aa: CASSQFGLAGETQYF
d_gene: -; abundance: -; j_gene: TRBJ1-5; v_gene: TRBV2; CDR3nt: TGTGCCAGCAGTAGGCAACCCGGCGGCCAGCCCCAGCATTTT; CDR3aa: CASSRQPGGQPQHF
d_gene: -; abundance: -; j_gene: TRBJ2-7; v_gene: TRBV27; CDR3nt: TGTGCCAGCAGTTTCCTAAGCTCCTACGAGCAGTACTTC; CDR3aa: CASSFLSSYEQYF
d_gene: -; abundance: -; j_gene: TRBJ2-5; v_gene: TRBV29-1; CDR3nt: TGCAGCTTACGGACAGCTCAAGAGACCCAGTACTTC; CDR3aa: CSLRTAQETQYF
d_gene: TRBD1; abundance: -; j_gene: TRBJ1-2; v_gene: TRBV28; CDR3nt: TGTGCCAGCAGTCCCGGGACAGGGACCTATGGCTACACCTTC; CDR3aa: CASSPGTGTYGYTF
d_gene: -; abundance: -; j_gene: TRBJ1-1; v_gene: TRBV5-1; CDR3nt: TGCGCCAGCAGCTTGGGACATCTGAACACTGAAGCTTTCTTT; CDR3aa: CASSLGHLNTEAFF
d_gene: TRBD2; abundance: -; j_gene: TRBJ2-3; v_gene: TRBV19; CDR3nt: TGTGCCAGTAGTGACCCGAGCGGGACTAGCACAGATACGCAGTATTTT; CDR3aa: CASSDPSGTSTDTQYF
d_gene: -; abundance: many; j_gene: TRBJ1-2; v_gene: TRBV5-8; CDR3nt: TGTGCCAGCAGCTTGGAAGGGCTCGGCTACACCTTC; CDR3aa: CASSLEGLGYTF
d_gene: -; abundance: -; j_gene: TRBJ2-7; v_gene: TRBV30; CDR3nt: TGTGCCTGGAGTGAGGACTACCTTCCCTACGAGCAGTACTTC; CDR3aa: CAWSEDYLPYEQYF
d_gene: TRBD1; abundance: -; j_gene: TRBJ1-6; v_gene: TRBV11-2; CDR3nt: TGTGCCAGCAGAGGGGACAGTTATGGGTCACCCCTCCACTTT; CDR3aa: CASRGDSYGSPLHF
d_gene: -; abundance: -; j_gene: TRBJ2-7; v_gene: TRBV28; CDR3nt: TGTGCCAGCAGGGGGGGCGGAACCTCCTACGAGCAGTACTTC; CDR3aa: CASRGGGTSYEQYF
d_gene: -; abundance: -; j_gene: TRBJ1-2; v_gene: TRBV27; CDR3nt: TGTGCCAGCAGTCGAGACCCGGGGCCCCTCATTAGCTACACCTTC; CDR3aa: CASSRDPGPLISYTF
d_gene: TRBD1; abundance: -; j_gene: TRBJ1-5; v_gene: TRBV28; CDR3nt: TGTGCCAGCAGTTTCCCGGACAGGGGGTCACAGAGCAATCAGCCCCAACATTTT; CDR3aa: CASSFPDRGSQSNQPQHF
d_gene: -; abundance: -; j_gene: TRBJ2-7; v_gene: TRBV7-8; CDR3nt: TGTGCCAGCAGCTTGAGTGACGGCCCCTCCTACGAGCAGTACTTC; CDR3aa: CASSLSDGPSYEQYF
d_gene: -; abundance: -; j_gene: TRBJ2-7; v_gene: TRBV11-2; CDR3nt: TGTGCCAGCAGCCCTTTAGCCCTCCGGGACCCAAAAGCCTACGAGCAGTACTTC; CDR3aa: CASSPLALRDPKAYEQYF
d_gene: -; abundance: -; j_gene: TRBJ2-7; v_gene: TRBV4-1; CDR3nt: TGCGCCAGCAGCCACCTCCCAGGGGCTCCCTACGAGCAGTACTTC; CDR3aa: CASSHLPGAPYEQYF
d_gene: TRBD2; abundance: many; j_gene: TRBJ2-6; v_gene: TRBV2; CDR3nt: TGTGCCAGCAGTCCCTGGGGGGGCTCTGGGGCCAACGTCCTGACTTTC; CDR3aa: CASSPWGGSGANVLTF
d_gene: -; abundance: -; j_gene: TRBJ1-3; v_gene: TRBV27; CDR3nt: TGTGCCAGCAGTCCCGGGCCCGAAGGAGGAAACACCATATATTTT; CDR3aa: CASSPGPEGGNTIYF
d_gene: TRBD1; abundance: once; j_gene: TRBJ1-2; v_gene: TRBV5-4; CDR3nt: TGTGCCAGCAGCTTCGAGGGGCGGGGGACAGGGCTCTATGGCTACACCTTC; CDR3aa: CASSFEGRGTGLYGYTF
d_gene: -; abundance: -; j_gene: TRBJ1-2; v_gene: TRBV28; CDR3nt: TGTGCCAGCAGTTTACGCCCAGGGTATGGCTACACCTTC; CDR3aa: CASSLRPGYGYTF
d_gene: TRBD2; abundance: few; j_gene: TRBJ2-7; v_gene: TRBV11-2; CDR3nt: TGTGCCAGCAGCCAGCGGGAGGGCCAATACGAGCAGTACTTC; CDR3aa: CASSQREGQYEQYF
d_gene: TRBD1; abundance: -; j_gene: TRBJ2-5; v_gene: TRBV7-8; CDR3nt: TGTGCCAGCAGCCCGATAGGACAGGACAGCCAAGAGACCCAGTACTTC; CDR3aa: CASSPIGQDSQETQYF